The text below deals with one TCR beta chain. Its antigen remains unidentified. Trimming left V 4 bases short and J 5 bases short, with 10 bases between. This CDR3 comprises 14 residues. Germline CDR1 and CDR2: SGHRS and YFSETQ. This record comes from a study of T cell repertoires in cytomegalovirus infection. In the study overall: The authors relied on CMV epitopes, both recently identified HLA-C-restricted and well-studied HLA-B-restricted. TCR beta signatures that were public indicated CMV infection and matching HLA type.

TCRdb ran MiXCR on the reads and lists one entry per CDR3 protein. The sample shows 700,000 to 850,000 distinct CDR3 sequences, approximately 29% of them seen only once. The study's findings and limits: Carriers of CMV plus the relevant HLA were identified by cumulative public TCR beta family frequency. Across the ex vivo response, the dominant clonotypes were HLA-C-restricted CMV-specific TCR beta clonotypes.

The gene calls are TRBV5-1 and TRBJ1-6; D possibly corresponds to TRBD1 (5 bases). The TCR sequence derives from a human donor in good health (CMV status not recorded). Some clones in this sample may be carry-over from other donors' samples. The specimen was cultured CD8+ T cells from PBMCs, collected from culture after CMV antigen stimulation. The CDR3 DNA sequence: TGCGCCAGCAGCGGGGCCGTAAATAATTCACCCCTCCACTTT. This translates into CASSGAVNNSPLHF.